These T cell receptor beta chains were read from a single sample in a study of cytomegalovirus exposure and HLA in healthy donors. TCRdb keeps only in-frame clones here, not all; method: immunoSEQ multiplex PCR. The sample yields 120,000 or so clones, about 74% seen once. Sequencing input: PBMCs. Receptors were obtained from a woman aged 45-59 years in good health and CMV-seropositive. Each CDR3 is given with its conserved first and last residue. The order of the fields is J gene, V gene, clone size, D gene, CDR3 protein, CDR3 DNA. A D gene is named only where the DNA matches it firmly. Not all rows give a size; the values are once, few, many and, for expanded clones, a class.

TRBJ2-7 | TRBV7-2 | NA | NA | CASSFVGSTYEQYF | TGTGCCAGCAGCTTTGTGGGCAGCACCTACGAGCAGTACTTC
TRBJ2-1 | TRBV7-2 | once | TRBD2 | CASSLPGLAINEQFF | TGTGCCAGCAGCTTGCCGGGACTAGCGATCAATGAGCAGTTCTTC
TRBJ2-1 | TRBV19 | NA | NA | CASSISLSYNEQFF | TGTGCCAGTAGTATCTCTCTCTCCTACAATGAGCAGTTCTTC
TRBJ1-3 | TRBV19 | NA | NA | CASISGYSGNTIYF | TGTGCCAGTATTTCGGGTTACTCTGGAAACACCATATATTTT
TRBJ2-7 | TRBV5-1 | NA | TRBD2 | CASSLTGGEQYF | TGCGCCAGCAGTCTGACGGGGGGCGAGCAGTACTTC
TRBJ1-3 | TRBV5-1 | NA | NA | CASSSTGGGNTIYF | TGCGCCAGCAGCTCGACCGGGGGTGGAAACACCATATATTTT
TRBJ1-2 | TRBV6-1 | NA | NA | CASSEVARVAGYTF | TGTGCCAGCAGTGAAGTCGCCAGGGTCGCTGGCTACACCTTC
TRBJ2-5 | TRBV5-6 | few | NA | CASSSKETQYF | TGTGCCAGCAGCTCAAAAGAGACCCAGTACTTC
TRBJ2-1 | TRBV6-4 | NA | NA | CASSSQGMGDEQFF | TGTGCCAGCAGCTCCCAGGGTATGGGTGATGAGCAGTTCTTC
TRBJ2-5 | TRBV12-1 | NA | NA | CASSPSGTGRYGETQYF | TGTGCCAGCAGCCCGTCCGGGACAGGGCGGTACGGAGAGACCCAGTACTTC
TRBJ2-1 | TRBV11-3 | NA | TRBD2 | CASSISSGGVRGDEQFF | TGTGCCAGCAGCATTTCTAGCGGGGGGGTACGGGGCGATGAGCAGTTCTTC
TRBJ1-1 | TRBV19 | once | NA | CASSRGGWGTEAFF | TGTGCCAGTAGTAGGGGCGGTTGGGGCACTGAAGCTTTCTTT
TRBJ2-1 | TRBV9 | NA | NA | CASSQVSSYNEQFF | TGTGCCAGCAGCCAGGTGAGCTCCTACAATGAGCAGTTCTTC
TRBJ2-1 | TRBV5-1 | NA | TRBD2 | CASSSLAGSGNEQFF | TGCGCCAGCAGCTCACTAGCGGGGTCGGGCAATGAGCAGTTCTTC
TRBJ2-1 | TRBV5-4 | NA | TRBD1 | CASSLGALTGAYNEQFF | TGTGCCAGCAGCTTGGGGGCCCTGACAGGGGCCTACAATGAGCAGTTCTTC